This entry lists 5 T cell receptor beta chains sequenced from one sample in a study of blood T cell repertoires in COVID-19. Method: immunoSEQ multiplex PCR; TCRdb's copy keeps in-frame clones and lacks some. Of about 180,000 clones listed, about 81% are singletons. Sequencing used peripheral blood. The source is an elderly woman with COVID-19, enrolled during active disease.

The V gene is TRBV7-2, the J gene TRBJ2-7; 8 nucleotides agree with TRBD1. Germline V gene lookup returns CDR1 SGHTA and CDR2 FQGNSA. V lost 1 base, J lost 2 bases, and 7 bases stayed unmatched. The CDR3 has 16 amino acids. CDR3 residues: CASSLVGTGNPYEQYF. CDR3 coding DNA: TGTGCCAGCAGCTTAGTGGGGACAGGAAATCCCTACGAGCAGTACTTC.

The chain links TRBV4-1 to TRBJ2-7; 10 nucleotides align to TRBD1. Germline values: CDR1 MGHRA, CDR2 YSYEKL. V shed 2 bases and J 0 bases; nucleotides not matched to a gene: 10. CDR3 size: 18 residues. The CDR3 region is CASSQTSSGTGDSYEQYF. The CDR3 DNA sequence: TGCGCCAGCAGCCAAACTTCTTCCGGGACAGGGGACTCCTACGAGCAGTACTTC.

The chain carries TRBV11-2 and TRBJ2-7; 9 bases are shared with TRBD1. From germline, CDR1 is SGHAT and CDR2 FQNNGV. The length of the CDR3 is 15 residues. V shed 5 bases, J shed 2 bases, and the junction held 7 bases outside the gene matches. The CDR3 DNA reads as TGTGCCAGCAGCAGCCCGGACAGGGGAGCCTACGAGCAGTACTTC. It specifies CASSSPDRGAYEQYF.

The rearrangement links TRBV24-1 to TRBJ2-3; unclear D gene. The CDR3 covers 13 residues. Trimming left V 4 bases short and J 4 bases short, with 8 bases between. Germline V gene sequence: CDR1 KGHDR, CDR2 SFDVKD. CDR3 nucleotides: TGTGCCACCAGTGACCCACACGCAGATACGCAGTATTTT. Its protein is CATSDPHADTQYF.

CDR3 DNA: TGTGCCAGCAGTTACGGTGGCAGGGCTGAGACCCAGTACTTC. Protein product: CASSYGGRAETQYF. This chain links TRBV6-2 or TRBV6-3 with TRBJ2-5; possible D gene TRBD1, 5 bases. Trimming removed 2 bases from V and 5 bases from J, with 12 bases in between. The CDR3 spans 14 residues. Germline V gene lookup returns CDR1 MNHEY and CDR2 SVGEGT.